Presented here are 25 T cell receptor beta chains from one specimen sequenced in a study of glioma-infiltrating T cells after dendritic cell vaccination (dated by TCRdb to the mid-2010s). The time point label on this specimen signifies: after dendritic cell vaccination, including at tumor progression/relapse. The method behind the library was the immunoSEQ multiplex PCR assay. Not all clones reach the TCRdb copy of this immuneACCESS table, which keeps in-frame sequences only. Checked studies attribute under half of the gap to unresolved V genes and leave the rest unexplained. This sample gives 65,000 or so clones in total; about 89% of them show up just once. Of the sample, around 10% is held by the ten largest clones. Sequenced material: blood, taken after dendritic cell vaccination. These receptors were collected from a human donor with glioblastoma.

This clone was observed a few times. CDR3 sequence reads: CASGRGLGKLFF. The CDR3 DNA reads as TGTGCCAGCGGCCGAGGTTTGGGAAAACTGTTTTTT. J is TRBJ1-4 and V is TRBV6-6; no definite D call. The CDR3 sequence is 12 residues long. V dropped 8 bases and J dropped 10 bases, with 14 bases sitting between them. CDR1 and CDR2 from the germline V gene are MNHNY and SVGAGI (reference sequence).

The chain uses TRBV20-1 and TRBJ1-2; 9 positions match TRBD1. Trimming at V came to 6 bases and at J to 12 bases, leaving 8 bases not matched to a gene. The CDR3 spans 11 residues. CDR1 and CDR2 (germline): DFQATT, SNEGSKA (reference sequence). The CDR3 coding sequence is TGCAGTGCAGCCGGGACAGGGCTACACACCTTC. It specifies CSAAGTGLHTF.

This sequence joins TRBV7-3 and TRBJ2-3; 7 bases agree with TRBD1. Germline-derived CDR1 and CDR2 are SGHTA and FQGTGA. V shed 5 bases and J 5 bases; nucleotides not matched to a gene: 7. The CDR3 totals 14 residues. The CDR3 spells CASSRTGAGDTQYF. The CDR3 DNA reads as TGTGCCAGCAGCCGTACAGGGGCCGGAGATACGCAGTATTTT.

The CDR3 nucleotides read TGTGCCAGCTCACCACCGGTCAGGAATGAGCAGTTCTTC. It codes for CASSPPVRNEQFF. The V and J genes are TRBV18 and TRBJ2-1; D is ambiguous. The V end was cut by 0 bases, the J end by 7 bases, with 7 bases between. CDR3 length equals 13 residues. Germline V lookup: CDR1 KGHSH, CDR2 LQKENI.

The chain carries TRBV4-2 and TRBJ2-2, with 8 bases identical to TRBD1. Germline loops: CDR1 LGHNA, CDR2 YNFKEQ. This CDR3 comprises 15 residues. Unmatched junction bases numbered 7, after V lost 4 bases and J lost 6 bases. The CDR3 region has the DNA TGTGCCAGCAGCCCTGAGGACAGGGACGCCGGGGAGCTGTTTTTT. Amino acids: CASSPEDRDAGELFF.

About this clone itself: This sample also contains other DNA sequences that code for the same CDR3. The V and J genes are TRBV5-1 and TRBJ1-6, with TRBD1 as a possible D gene (5 bases). The CDR3 extends over 16 amino acids. Trimming took off 2 bases at V and 9 bases at J, with 18 bases between the two ends. Germline-derived CDR1 and CDR2 are SGHRS and YFSETQ. CDR3 loop: CASSLSSRVVGSPLHF. For the CDR3, the DNA is TGCGCCAGCAGCTTATCGTCCAGGGTAGTGGGTTCACCCCTCCACTTT.

This rearrangement joins TRBV7-2 to TRBJ2-5, with 9 bases matching TRBD1. The CDR3 contains 15 residues. Germline CDR1 reads SGHTA; CDR2 reads FQGNSA. V was clipped by 5 bases and J by 3 bases; unmatched bases: 7. The CDR3 DNA reads TGTGCCAGCAGCAACAGGGGGCGCGTGGAAGAGACCCAGTACTTC. Its protein is CASSNRGRVEETQYF.

The gene calls are TRBV7-8 and TRBJ2-7; 9 bases line up with TRBD1. With 5 bases clipped from V and 0 bases from J, the junction kept 5 bases outside the gene matches. The CDR3 is 15 amino acids. CDR1 SGHVS and CDR2 FQNEAQ come from the germline V gene. CDR3 sequence (DNA): TGTGCCAGCAGCCCAGGACAGGGGAGCTCCTACGAGCAGTACTTC. This codes for CASSPGQGSSYEQYF. Complete variable domain (other parts from reference TRBV7-8 and TRBJ2-7): GAGVSQSPRYKVAKRGQDVALRCDPISGHVSLFWYQQALGQGPEFLTYFQNEAQLDKSGLPSDRFFAERPEGSVSTLKIQRTQQEDSAVYLCASSPGQGSSYEQYFGPGTRLTVT.

V is TRBV4-3 and J is TRBJ2-2, with a possible D match to TRBD2 (5 bases). V was trimmed by 0 bases and J by 7 bases, leaving 12 bases between them. Germline V gene lookup returns CDR1 LGHNA and CDR2 YSLEER. The CDR3 length is 15 residues. Here the CDR3 DNA reads TGCGCCAGCAGCCAAGATAACGGGGTCGGCGGGGAGCTGTTTTTT. Residues: CASSQDNGVGGELFF.

The CDR3 protein is CASGTGANTEAFF. The CDR3 DNA follows: TGTGCCAGCGGGACAGGGGCGAACACTGAAGCTTTCTTT. The chain combines TRBV28 with TRBJ1-1; 10 bases map to TRBD1. The CDR3 is made up of 13 amino acids. Germline CDR1 MDHEN, CDR2 SYDVKM. The V gene end was trimmed by 8 bases and the J gene end by 1 base; junction bases not matched to a gene: 1. Filled out from reference TRBV28 and TRBJ1-1, the complete variable domain reads DVKVTQSSRYLVKRTGEKVFLECVQDMDHENMFWYRQDPGLGLRLIYFSYDVKMKEKGDIPEGYSVSREKKERFSLILESASTNQTSMYLCASGTGANTEAFFGQGTRLTVV.

The V call is TRBV2, the J call TRBJ2-5, with TRBD2 matching 8 bases. V lost 4 bases and J lost 2; bases outside the gene matches: 9. The CDR3 is 16 amino acids. In germline, CDR1 is SNHLY, CDR2 FYNNEI. CDR3 amino acids: CASSGDAGGRQETQYF. The DNA for the CDR3 is TGTGCCAGCAGTGGGGACGCGGGGGGACGACAAGAGACCCAGTACTTC.

The chain joins TRBV7-6 to TRBJ2-1, with 9 bases lining up with TRBD2. Germline V lookup: CDR1 SGHVS, CDR2 FNYEAQ. After removal of 5 bases from V and 7 bases from J, the junction contained 15 bases not matched to a gene. CDR3 length: 17 residues. This chain's CDR3 is CASSRPMGLAGPNEQFF. The CDR3 coding sequence is TGTGCCAGCAGCAGGCCAATGGGACTAGCAGGACCGAATGAGCAGTTCTTC.

Turning to this clone: This CDR3 is also generated by other DNA sequences in the sample. The V gene is TRBV18, the J gene TRBJ1-6; the match to TRBD1 covers 8 bases. CDR1 is KGHSH, CDR2 LQKENI, per germline. After removal of 4 bases from V and 7 bases from J, the junction contained 9 bases not matched to a gene. This CDR3 spans 16 amino acids. CDR3 in DNA: TGTGCCAGCTCACTCGGACAGGGAGCCCGGAATTCACCCCTCCACTTT. This translates into CASSLGQGARNSPLHF.

This chain joins TRBV29-1 and TRBJ2-7, with D perhaps TRBD2 (5 bases). This CDR3 spans 14 amino acids. Germline CDR1 is SQVTM and CDR2 is ANQGSEA. V was cut by 7 bases and J by 4 bases, with 20 bases left in between. This CDR3 reads CSARRPGNFYEQYF. CDR3 DNA sequence: TGCAGCGCTCGACGACCGGGAAATTTTTACGAGCAGTACTTC.

V gene TRBV2 combines with J gene TRBJ1-1, with 7 bases aligning to TRBD1. The CDR3 is 13 residues long. Germline V gene sequence: CDR1 SNHLY, CDR2 FYNNEI. Unmatched junction bases numbered 1, after V lost 3 bases and J lost 3 bases. The CDR3 protein is CASSDRGDTEAFF. Written as DNA, the CDR3 is TGTGCCAGCAGTGACAGGGGGGACACTGAAGCTTTCTTT.

The chain couples TRBV7-9 to TRBJ2-7; 9 nucleotides line up with TRBD2. CDR1 is SEHNR, CDR2 FQNEAQ, per germline (reference sequence). Trimming cost V 1 base and J 2 bases; bases outside gene matches: 6. The CDR3 loop spans 16 amino acids. The CDR3 spells CASSLGGGRGAYEQYF. CDR3 bases: TGTGCCAGCAGCTTAGGAGGCGGGAGGGGAGCCTACGAGCAGTACTTC.

V and J are TRBV12-5 and TRBJ1-1; no definite D call. The germline V gene has CDR1 LGHNT and CDR2 FRNRAP. CDR3 size: 15 residues. Trimming left V 1 base short and J 3 bases short, with 12 bases between. The chain's CDR3 is CASGLGRPLDTEAFF. The CDR3 nucleotides read TGTGCTAGTGGTTTGGGCCGTCCCCTAGACACTGAAGCTTTCTTT.

V is TRBV19 and J is TRBJ1-5, with TRBD1 identical over 7 bases. This CDR3 has 15 amino acids. CDR1 is LNHDA, CDR2 SQIVND, per germline (reference sequence). J gave up 1 base and V 5 bases, and 5 bases lay outside the gene matches. In nucleotides, the CDR3 is TGTGCCAGTAGTGCGCAGGGACAGAGCAATCAGCCCCAGCATTTT. The encoded protein is CASSAQGQSNQPQHF.

The J gene is TRBJ2-7, the V gene TRBV5-6; TRBD2 matches 12 bases. The CDR3 length is 17 residues. V lost 2 bases and J lost 6; bases outside the gene matches: 12. Germline CDR1 is SGHDT and CDR2 is YYEEEE. CDR3 bases: TGTGCCAGCAGCTTACTTTCGACTAGCGGGGGCCTGGCCGAGCAGTACTTC. Protein sequence: CASSLLSTSGGLAEQYF.

The chain's CDR3 is CASSLVGSNQPQHF. CDR3 in DNA: TGTGCCAGCAGCTTAGTCGGTAGCAATCAGCCCCAGCATTTT. This chain joins TRBV7-9 and TRBJ1-5, with unresolved D. V lost 1 base to trimming and J lost 0 bases, with 4 bases between them. CDR1 and CDR2 from the germline V gene are SEHNR and FQNEAQ (reference sequence). CDR3 length: 14 amino acids.

This rearrangement joins TRBV9 to TRBJ1-1, with D possibly TRBD1 on 6 matching bases. Trimming left V 0 bases short and J 0 bases short, with 15 bases between. The length of the CDR3 is 17 residues. Germline CDR1 SGDLS, CDR2 YYNGEE. The CDR3 DNA reads as TGTGCCAGCAGCGTAGTAGGGGGTGGGGGAATGAACACTGAAGCTTTCTTT. Translation gives CASSVVGGGGMNTEAFF.

V gene TRBV13 combines with J gene TRBJ2-7, with D perhaps matching TRBD2 (5 bases). V was shortened by 5 bases and J by 0 bases, with 23 bases between the two germline ends. This CDR3 has 18 residues. Germline CDR1 is PRHDT and CDR2 is FYEKMQ (reference sequence). CDR3 in amino acids: CASSQMPGYTRSSYEQYF. The CDR3 DNA is TGTGCCAGCAGCCAGATGCCGGGCTATACTAGGAGCTCCTACGAGCAGTACTTC.

This chain connects TRBV10-1 to TRBJ2-1; 9 bases are a match to TRBD2. CDR3 length: 16 residues. Germline V lookup: CDR1 WNHNN, CDR2 SYGVQD (reference sequence). J lost 4 bases, V lost 0 bases, and 4 bases had no gene match. The CDR3 region is CASSESAGGRYNEQFF. The CDR3 bases are TGCGCCAGCAGTGAGTCGGCGGGGGGGCGGTACAATGAGCAGTTCTTC.

Details on this clone: At one of its ends the junction is not consistent with the germline gene, which may arise from a read error. Within the sample, other DNA sequences also encode this same CDR3. V is TRBV4-1 and J is TRBJ1-6, with D maybe TRBD1 (5 bases). The CDR3 is 14 amino acids. Germline assignment: CDR1 MGHRA and CDR2 YSYEKL. The CDR3 loop is CASSQTGNNSPLHF. The CDR3 nucleotides read TGCGCCAGCAGCCAAACAGGAAATAATTCCCCCCTCCACTTT.

The J gene is TRBJ2-7, the V gene TRBV23-1; the D gene is possibly TRBD2 (6 bases). TRBV23-1 is an ORF, and what it does is uncertain. With 4 bases removed from V and 5 bases from J, the gap between germline ends came to 12 bases. The CDR3 length is 13 residues. DNA of the CDR3: TGCGCCAGCAGTCCAGGACGCGGGGACGAGCAGTACTTC. It specifies CASSPGRGDEQYF.